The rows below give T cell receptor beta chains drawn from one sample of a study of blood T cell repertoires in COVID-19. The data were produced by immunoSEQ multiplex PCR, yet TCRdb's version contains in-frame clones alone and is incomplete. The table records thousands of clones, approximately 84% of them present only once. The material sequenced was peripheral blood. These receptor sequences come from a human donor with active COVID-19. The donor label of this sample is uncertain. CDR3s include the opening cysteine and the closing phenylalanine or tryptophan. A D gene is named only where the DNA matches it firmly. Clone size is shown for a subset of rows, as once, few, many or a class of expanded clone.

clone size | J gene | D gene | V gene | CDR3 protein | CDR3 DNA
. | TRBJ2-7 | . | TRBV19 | CASSLLPGTPSEQYF | TGTGCCAGTAGTCTCCTACCCGGGACTCCCAGCGAGCAGTACTTC
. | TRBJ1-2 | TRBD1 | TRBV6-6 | CASSYSGQTGYTF | TGTGCCAGCAGTTACTCGGGACAGACGGGCTACACCTTC
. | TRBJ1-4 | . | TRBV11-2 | CASSFRDHGEKLFF | TGTGCCAGCAGCTTCAGGGATCACGGGGAAAAACTGTTTTTT
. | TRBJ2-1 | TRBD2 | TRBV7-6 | CASSLGGLAGGNEQFF | TGTGCCAGCAGCTTAGGGGGACTAGCGGGAGGCAATGAGCAGTTCTTC
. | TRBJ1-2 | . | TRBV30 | CAWSVSDSGLYGYTF | TGTGCCTGGAGTGTAAGTGACAGTGGGTTATATGGCTACACCTTC
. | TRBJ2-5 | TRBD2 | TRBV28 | CATFSRLAGDETQYF | TGTGCCACCTTCTCACGTCTAGCGGGAGATGAGACCCAGTACTTC
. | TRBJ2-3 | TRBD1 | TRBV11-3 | CASSSQGAEDTQYF | TGTGCCAGCAGCTCACAGGGGGCGGAAGATACGCAGTATTTT
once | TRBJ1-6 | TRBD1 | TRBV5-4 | CASSLIGDREGESPLHF | TGTGCCAGCAGCTTGATAGGCGACAGGGAAGGGGAGTCACCCCTCCACTTT
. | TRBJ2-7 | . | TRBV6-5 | CASSDSQGYEQYF | TGTGCCAGCAGTGACTCACAGGGTTACGAGCAGTACTTC
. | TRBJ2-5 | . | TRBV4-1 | CASSQDLRVKGWEYQETQYF | TGCGCCAGCAGCCAAGATCTAAGGGTTAAAGGCTGGGAGTACCAAGAGACCCAGTACTTC